Following are 30 T cell receptor beta chains from one sample sequenced in a study of blood T cell repertoires in COVID-19. The method was immunoSEQ multiplex PCR; TCRdb's version includes in-frame clones alone and lacks a portion of them. The sample lists 400,000 to 500,000 clones; 88% were seen once. Sequencing input: PBMCs or T cells enriched from blood (not recorded which). These receptors were collected from a woman in her 40s who had recovered from COVID-19.

This chain links TRBV10-3 with TRBJ1-2; TRBD1 agrees at 9 bases. Germline V gene data show CDR1 as ENHRY and CDR2 as SYGVKD. The CDR3 has 15 amino acids. Losses at the gene ends were 0 bases for V and 8 bases for J; bases not matched to a gene: 7. CDR3 in DNA: TGTGCCATCAGTGAGTCGGGACAGGGAAATCGGGGCTACACCTTC. As protein: CAISESGQGNRGYTF.

The chain carries TRBV13 and TRBJ2-3; the match to TRBD1 covers 7 bases. The trim removed 4 bases at V and 10 bases at J, leaving 11 bases unmatched. This CDR3 region has 14 residues. Germline CDR1 PRHDT, CDR2 FYEKMQ (reference sequence). The CDR3, as DNA: TGTGCCAGCAGCTCGGGACAGACAAATTGGGCGCAGTATTTT. This translates into CASSSGQTNWAQYF.

The rearrangement joins TRBV20-1 to TRBJ1-1; D unresolved. Between the trimmed V and J ends, which lost 0 bases and 5 bases, there was a span of 4 bases. In germline, CDR1 is DFQATT, CDR2 SNEGSKA (reference sequence). This CDR3 contains 11 residues. CDR3 coding DNA: TGCAGTGCTAGAGAGCAGACTGAAGCTTTCTTT. Translated: CSAREQTEAFF.

J is TRBJ1-6 and V is TRBV5-1; 8 nucleotides line up with TRBD1. The CDR3 contains 14 residues. V lost 2 bases, J lost 8 bases, and 3 bases stayed unmatched. The V gene's germline CDR1 is SGHRS and CDR2 YFSETQ. CDR3 protein: CASSLDRGDSPLHF. CDR3 sequence (DNA): TGCGCCAGCAGCTTAGACAGGGGAGATTCACCCCTCCACTTT.

The CDR3 region has the DNA TGTGCCATCCCACAGGGGCCTCGGAGCACTGAAGCTTTCTTT. Its translation: CAIPQGPRSTEAFF. The rearrangement links TRBV6-5 to TRBJ1-1, with TRBD1 matching over 7 bases. V lost 10 bases, J lost 4 bases, and 12 bases stayed unmatched. The CDR3 totals 14 residues. Germline loops: CDR1 MNHEY, CDR2 SVGAGI.

This clone came up a few times. The chain links TRBV5-8 to TRBJ1-1; TRBD1 matches 10 bases. CDR3 length: 16 residues. Germline loops: CDR1 SGHTS, CDR2 YDEGEE. With 2 bases clipped from V and 3 bases from J, the junction kept 7 bases outside the gene matches. CDR3 in amino acids: CASSFEPGQGYTEAFF. In nucleotides, the CDR3 is TGTGCCAGCAGCTTCGAGCCGGGACAGGGGTACACTGAAGCTTTCTTT.

This rearrangement joins TRBV4-1 to TRBJ1-1, with 9 bases matching TRBD1. The CDR3 is made up of 17 amino acids. Germline V gene data show CDR1 as MGHRA and CDR2 as YSYEKL. V dropped 4 bases and J dropped 4; count of bases not matched to a gene: 13. The CDR3 coding sequence is TGCGCCAGCAGCCCCCAAGTAGGGGGGACAGGGCTCACTGAAGCTTTCTTT. It encodes CASSPQVGGTGLTEAFF.

The chain joins TRBV2 to TRBJ1-2, with TRBD1 matching over 7 bases. Germline loops: CDR1 SNHLY, CDR2 FYNNEI. CDR3 length: 16 amino acids. Unmatched junction bases numbered 9, after V lost 5 bases and J lost 0 bases. CDR3 sequence: CASSRDSGRSNYGYTF. The CDR3 DNA follows: TGTGCCAGCAGTCGGGACAGTGGGAGATCTAACTATGGCTACACCTTC.

Only a few counts were recorded for this clone. The J gene is TRBJ1-5, the V gene TRBV6-5; TRBD1 agrees at 7 bases. The V gene's germline CDR1 is MNHEY and CDR2 SVGAGI. The CDR3 length is 13 residues. The junction had 7 bases not matched to a gene; V was cut back by 8 bases and J by 6 bases. The CDR3 nucleotides are TGTGCCAGCCAGACAGGGATTAGTCAGCCCCAGCATTTT. It encodes CASQTGISQPQHF.

This clone was counted between two and nine times. The chain has TRBV6-5 and TRBJ2-6; TRBD1 matches 8 bases. The V gene's germline CDR1 is MNHEY and CDR2 SVGAGI. The CDR3 has 14 residues. V shed 7 bases, J shed 7 bases, and the junction held 6 bases outside the gene matches. CDR3 sequence (DNA): TGTGCCAGCACCTCACCAGGGGGCGCCAACGTCCTGACTTTC. Translated, it gives CASTSPGGANVLTF.

The V call is TRBV7-2, the J call TRBJ2-3; 8 nucleotides align to TRBD2. The trim removed 5 bases at V and 3 bases at J, leaving 10 bases unmatched. The germline V gene encodes CDR1 SGHTA and CDR2 FQGNSA. CDR3 length: 16 amino acids. CDR3 coding DNA: TGTGCCAGCAGCCCGCTAATAGCGGGAACAACAGATACGCAGTATTTT. Protein: CASSPLIAGTTDTQYF.

The chain has TRBV5-1 and TRBJ2-7; 11 positions match TRBD2. Unmatched junction bases numbered 9, after V lost 2 bases and J lost 5 bases. The CDR3 sequence is 16 residues long. CDR1 SGHRS and CDR2 YFSETQ come from the germline V gene. DNA for the CDR3: TGCGCCAGCAGCTTTAAACTAGCGGGAGACGAAAACGAGCAGTACTTC. Residues: CASSFKLAGDENEQYF.

The table lists this clone with a count of one. The chain couples TRBV29-1 to TRBJ1-2; D uncertain. Germline CDR1 SQVTM, CDR2 ANQGSEA. V shed 2 bases and J shed 9 bases, with 13 bases lying between them. This CDR3 region has 12 residues. The CDR3 DNA reads as TGCAGCGTTGAAACCATCTATGGTAGCTACACCTTC. Amino acids: CSVETIYGSYTF.

This clone was counted a single time. V usage is TRBV19 and J usage is TRBJ1-2; 9 nucleotides align to TRBD1. V was clipped by 9 bases and J by 1 base; unmatched bases: 6. The CDR3 has 14 residues. In germline, CDR1 is LNHDA, CDR2 SQIVND (reference sequence). The CDR3 DNA reads as TGTGCCAGCCGGAACAGGGGGCTTAACTATGGCTACACCTTC. The encoded protein is CASRNRGLNYGYTF.

The chain's CDR3 is CASSLSIVAGEGEAEQYF. In nucleotides, the CDR3 is TGTGCCAGCAGCTTATCAATTGTCGCGGGAGAAGGGGAGGCCGAGCAGTACTTC. The chain links TRBV7-8 to TRBJ2-7, with 7 bases that match TRBD2. The CDR3 has 18 amino acids. V was pared by 2 bases and J by 6 bases, with 19 bases of the junction left unmatched. Germline V gene data show CDR1 as SGHVS and CDR2 as FQNEAQ.

This chain uses TRBV6-4 with TRBJ1-5, with 8 bases matching TRBD1. There are 16 residues in the CDR3. The germline CDR1 and CDR2 sequences are MRHNA and SNTAGT. Trimming took 2 bases from V and 5 from J; bases not matched to a gene: 8. CDR3 residues: CASSDTQGARDQPQHF. In DNA form, the CDR3 reads TGTGCCAGCAGTGACACCCAGGGGGCTAGAGATCAGCCCCAGCATTTT.

This clone was recorded only once. V is TRBV4-3 and J is TRBJ2-1, with 11 bases identical to TRBD2. Germline CDR1 and CDR2: LGHNA and YSLEER. This CDR3 is 16 amino acids long. Unmatched junction bases numbered 3, after V lost 0 bases and J lost 5 bases. CDR3 sequence (DNA): TGCGCCAGCAGCCAAGAAGGGACTAGCGGAGACAATGAGCAGTTCTTC. Its protein is CASSQEGTSGDNEQFF.

J is TRBJ1-1 and V is TRBV6-5; TRBD1 might be the D (6 bases). V was cut by 0 bases and J by 13 bases, with 15 bases left in between. The germline gives CDR1 MNHEY, CDR2 SVGAGI. The CDR3 extends over 13 amino acids. CDR3 amino acids: CASSYSGQGPIFF. The CDR3 nucleotides are TGTGCCAGCAGTTACTCGGGGCAGGGGCCGATTTTCTTT.

The chain couples TRBV5-4 to TRBJ1-1; possible D gene TRBD1, 5 bases. This CDR3 comprises 13 residues. Germline V gene lookup returns CDR1 SGHNT and CDR2 YYREEE (reference sequence). Trimming shortened V by 4 bases and J by 5 bases, and 12 bases separated the two germline ends. CDR3 region: CASSRPGNTEAFF. The DNA of the CDR3 is TGTGCCAGCAGCAGGCCAGGGAATACTGAAGCTTTCTTT.

J is TRBJ2-7 and V is TRBV12-3 or TRBV12-4, with D maybe TRBD2 (6 bases). Between the trimmed V and J ends, which lost 6 bases and 9 bases, there was a span of 15 bases. The CDR3 contains 12 residues. DNA for the CDR3: TGTGCCAGCAGCGAGGTGGCGCGGGGGCAGTACTTC. This translates into CASSEVARGQYF.

The chain carries TRBV2 and TRBJ1-2, with TRBD1 matching 8 bases. The CDR3 runs to 14 residues. Germline V CDR1 and CDR2: SNHLY, FYNNEI. Germline trimming cut 3 bases from V and 8 bases from J; bases unmatched to any gene: 8. CDR3 protein: CASSEARQGAGYTF. The CDR3, as DNA: TGTGCCAGCAGTGAGGCCCGGCAGGGGGCGGGCTACACCTTC.

The genes are TRBV5-1 and TRBJ1-2; D gene ambiguous. CDR3 length: 16 residues. Germline CDR1 and CDR2: SGHRS and YFSETQ. Trimming shortened V by 4 bases and J by 2 bases, and 18 bases separated the two germline ends. The CDR3 reads CASSRLGGKGNYGYTF. CDR3 DNA sequence: TGCGCCAGCAGCCGACTTGGAGGGAAAGGGAACTATGGCTACACCTTC.

V and J are TRBV4-3 and TRBJ2-3; 7 nucleotides line up with TRBD2. J gave up 6 bases and V 2 bases, and 8 bases lay outside the gene matches. The CDR3 has 15 residues. Germline assignment: CDR1 LGHNA and CDR2 YSLEER. DNA for the CDR3: TGCGCCAGCAGCCAACTGACTAGCTCCGCGGATACGCAGTATTTT. Its protein is CASSQLTSSADTQYF.

V gene TRBV19 combines with J gene TRBJ1-1, with D possibly being TRBD1 (5 bases). Germline CDR1 and CDR2: LNHDA and SQIVND (reference sequence). V lost 5 bases and J 0 bases, leaving 13 bases between the germline ends. This CDR3 spans 15 amino acids. In DNA, the CDR3 is TGTGCCAGTAGTGTTACAGGCTCTTTGAACACTGAAGCTTTCTTT. Amino acid sequence: CASSVTGSLNTEAFF.

This clone was counted only a few times. V is TRBV18 and J is TRBJ2-7; 7 nucleotides align to TRBD1. CDR3 length: 15 amino acids. Looked up from germline, CDR1 is KGHSH and CDR2 is LQKENI. V was clipped by 3 bases and J by 6 bases; unmatched bases: 11. DNA for the CDR3: TGTGCCAGCTCACCCGGCCGAGGGGGCAACGGCGAGCAGTACTTC. Translated: CASSPGRGGNGEQYF.

In the case of this clone: The same CDR3 can be traced to other DNA sequences in this sample. The chain combines TRBV4-3 with TRBJ1-3, with TRBD1 identical over 7 bases. Per the germline V gene, CDR1 is LGHNA and CDR2 is YSLEER. The CDR3 consists of 15 residues. V lost 3 bases, J lost 0 bases, and 2 bases stayed unmatched. The CDR3 reads CASSQGDSSGNTIYF. The DNA for the CDR3 is TGCGCCAGCAGCCAGGGGGACAGCTCTGGAAACACCATATATTTT.

This chain joins TRBV7-8 and TRBJ1-1; D not certain. CDR3 size: 15 residues. Germline CDR1 is SGHVS and CDR2 is FQNEAQ. V lost 4 bases and J lost 3, with 15 bases in between. CDR3 nucleotides: TGTGCCAGCAGCTCTACCCCGACTGGATACACTGAAGCTTTCTTT. Residues: CASSSTPTGYTEAFF.

This sequence joins TRBV27 and TRBJ2-1, with TRBD2 identical over 8 bases. The CDR3 contains 16 residues. Germline V gene lookup returns CDR1 MNHEY and CDR2 SMNVEV (reference sequence). V was pared by 0 bases and J by 3 bases, with 4 bases of the junction left unmatched. CDR3 amino acids: CASSLSPSGFYNEQFF. CDR3 DNA: TGTGCCAGCAGTTTATCCCCTAGCGGGTTCTACAATGAGCAGTTCTTC.

The J gene is TRBJ2-1, the V gene TRBV6-5; TRBD2 agrees at 12 bases. Germline assignment: CDR1 MNHEY and CDR2 SVGAGI. V lost 6 bases to trimming and J lost 9 bases; unmatched junction nucleotides: 6. The CDR3 is 14 amino acids. The CDR3 loop is CASSPSGLAGEQFF. The CDR3 nucleotides are TGTGCCAGCAGCCCGTCGGGACTAGCGGGTGAGCAGTTCTTC.

The chain uses TRBV25-1 and TRBJ2-3, with 7 bases identical to TRBD2. V gave up 1 base and J gave up 3 bases; unmatched junction bases: 10. This CDR3 is 17 amino acids long. Germline CDR1 reads MGHDK; CDR2 reads SYGVNS. Here the CDR3 DNA reads TGTGCCAGCAGTGAATGCTCTGGGGGGGAAGGTACAGATACGCAGTATTTT. Its translation is CASSECSGGEGTDTQYF.